This T cell receptor beta chain was recorded in a study of T cell changes during pregnancy in multiple sclerosis (dated by TCRdb to between 2017 and 2020). Looking at the study overall: The study looked at changes in the T cell repertoire across pregnancy in women with multiple sclerosis.

Libraries were constructed by the immunoSEQ multiplex PCR assay. The table was pulled from immuneACCESS by TCRdb, which kept in-frame rearrangements only. Such tables lose some clones; where checked, under half of the loss comes from unresolved V genes, and the rest has no known cause. For this sample the table gives tens of thousands of clones, of which around nine tenths were detected only once. 0.61% of the sample comes from the top ten. Note on this clone: Which antigen it targets is not known. No base qualities exist here, and no much larger clone lies one base off it.

The TCR comes from a female donor in good health, enrolled as a control in a pregnancy study. The specimen comprised CD4+ T cells from peripheral blood mononuclear cells, sampled after pregnancy.

For the CDR3, the sequence is CAISESTGLYEKLFF. The nucleotides are TGTGCCATCAGTGAGTCGACAGGGCTTTATGAAAAACTGTTTTTT. In this chain, TRBV10-3 is recombined with TRBJ1-4, and 7 bases in between align with TRBD1. Its CDR3 holds 15 amino acids, cysteine through phenylalanine. The read is trimmed to its CDR3 DNA, 45 bases read in frame from base 1. The germline V gene encodes CDR1 ENHRY and CDR2 SYGVKD. V ends up 0 bases short and J 6 bases short, with an unmatched junction base count of 4.